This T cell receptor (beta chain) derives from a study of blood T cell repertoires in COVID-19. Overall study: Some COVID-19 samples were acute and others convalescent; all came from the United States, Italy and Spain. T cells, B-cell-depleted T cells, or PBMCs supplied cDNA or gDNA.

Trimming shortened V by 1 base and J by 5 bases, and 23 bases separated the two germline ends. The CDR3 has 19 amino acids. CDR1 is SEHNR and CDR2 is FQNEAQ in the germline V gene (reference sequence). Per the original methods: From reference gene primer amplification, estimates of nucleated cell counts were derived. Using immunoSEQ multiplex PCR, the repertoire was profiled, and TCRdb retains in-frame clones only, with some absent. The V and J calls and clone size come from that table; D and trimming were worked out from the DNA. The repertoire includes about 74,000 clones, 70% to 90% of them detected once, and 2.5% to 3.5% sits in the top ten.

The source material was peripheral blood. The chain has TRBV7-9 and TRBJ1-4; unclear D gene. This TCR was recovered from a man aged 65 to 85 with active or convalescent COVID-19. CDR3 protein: CASSLEGWTGRRRNEKLFF. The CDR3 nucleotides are TGTGCCAGCAGCTTAGAGGGTTGGACCGGCCGGAGGAGGAATGAAAAACTGTTTTTT.